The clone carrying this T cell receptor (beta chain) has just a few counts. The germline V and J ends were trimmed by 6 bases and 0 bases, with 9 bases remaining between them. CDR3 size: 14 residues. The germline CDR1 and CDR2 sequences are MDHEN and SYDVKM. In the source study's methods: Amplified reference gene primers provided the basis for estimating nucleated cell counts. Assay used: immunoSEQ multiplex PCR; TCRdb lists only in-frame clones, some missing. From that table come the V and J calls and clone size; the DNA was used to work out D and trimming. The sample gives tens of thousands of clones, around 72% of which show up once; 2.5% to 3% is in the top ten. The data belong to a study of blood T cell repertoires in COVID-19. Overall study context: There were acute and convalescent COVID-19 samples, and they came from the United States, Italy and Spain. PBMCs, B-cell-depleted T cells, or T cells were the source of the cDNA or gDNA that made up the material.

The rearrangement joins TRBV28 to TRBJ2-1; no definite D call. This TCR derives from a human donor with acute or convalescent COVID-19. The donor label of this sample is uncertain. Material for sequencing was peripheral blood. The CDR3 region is CASRTQSSYNEQFF. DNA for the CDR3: TGTGCCAGCAGAACACAGAGCTCCTACAATGAGCAGTTCTTC. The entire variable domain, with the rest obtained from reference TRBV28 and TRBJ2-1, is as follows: DVKVTQSSRYLVKRTGEKVFLECVQDMDHENMFWYRQDPGLGLRLIYFSYDVKMKEKGDIPEGYSVSREKKERFSLILESASTNQTSMYLCASRTQSSYNEQFFGPGTRLTVL.